Following are 11 T cell receptor beta chains from one sample sequenced in a study of cytomegalovirus exposure and HLA in healthy donors. Primers for the PCR totalled 60 Vbeta and 13 Jbeta. Profiling relied on immunoSEQ multiplex PCR, and the TCRdb table lists in-frame clones only, not all of them. The sample shows some 170,000 clones, about 82% of them seen only once. Sequences were obtained from PBMCs. The source of these receptors is a woman in her thirties in good health and CMV-seropositive.

This chain connects TRBV5-1 to TRBJ1-5, with D tentatively TRBD1 (5 bases). The CDR3 is made up of 14 amino acids. From germline, CDR1 is SGHRS and CDR2 YFSETQ. V lost 3 bases to trimming and J lost 2 bases, with 9 bases between them. CDR3 coding DNA: TGCGCCAGCAGCTCAGGGCCGGGCAATCAGCCCCAGCATTTT. Protein product: CASSSGPGNQPQHF.

The chain links TRBV30 to TRBJ1-1; D unclear. Germline V gene data show CDR1 as GTSNPN and CDR2 as SVGIG (reference sequence). CDR3 length: 13 amino acids. Trimming stripped 3 bases from V and 1 base from J, with 9 bases between. This CDR3 is CAWSVQRNTEAFF. The CDR3 DNA follows: TGTGCCTGGAGCGTACAGAGGAACACTGAAGCTTTCTTT.

The chain links TRBV6-5 to TRBJ1-5; a possible D gene is TRBD1 (5 bases). The CDR3 loop spans 14 amino acids. Germline V lookup: CDR1 MNHEY, CDR2 SVGAGI. V was cut by 2 bases and J by 1 base, with 6 bases left in between. CDR3 nucleotides: TGTGCCAGCAGTTACAGGGGAAGCAATCAGCCCCAGCATTTT. Translating gives CASSYRGSNQPQHF.

This chain joins TRBV5-1 and TRBJ2-7, with a possible D match to TRBD1 (5 bases). This CDR3 is built from 15 residues. Germline CDR1 is SGHRS and CDR2 is YFSETQ. V was shortened by 0 bases and J by 2 bases, with 12 bases between the two germline ends. The CDR3 protein is CASSLVSGITYEQYF. The CDR3 DNA follows: TGCGCCAGCAGCTTGGTATCAGGGATAACCTACGAGCAGTACTTC.

The chain joins TRBV2 to TRBJ1-6; D is unclear. There are 15 residues in the CDR3. Trimming shortened V by 9 bases and J by 4 bases, and 16 bases separated the two germline ends. The germline gives CDR1 SNHLY, CDR2 FYNNEI. CDR3 sequence (DNA): TGTGCCAGGCGCGGACTACCACTGTATAATTCACCCCTCCACTTT. Encoded protein: CARRGLPLYNSPLHF.

V usage is TRBV4-3 and J usage is TRBJ2-5; no definite D call. The CDR3 runs to 13 residues. V was pared by 0 bases and J by 4 bases, with 6 bases between. Germline assignment: CDR1 LGHNA and CDR2 YSLEER. The CDR3 loop is CASSQDLRETQYF. For the CDR3, the DNA is TGCGCCAGCAGCCAAGATCTACGAGAGACCCAGTACTTC.

V usage is TRBV5-6 and J usage is TRBJ1-1, with a tentative D call TRBD1 (6 bases). Trimming left V 4 bases short and J 5 bases short, with 18 bases between. The germline gives CDR1 SGHDT, CDR2 YYEEEE. The CDR3 loop spans 15 amino acids. The CDR3 reads CASSPDTRGRTEAFF. The CDR3, as DNA: TGTGCCAGCAGCCCGGATACCAGGGGAAGGACTGAAGCTTTCTTT.

This clone appeared a few times. V usage is TRBV30 and J usage is TRBJ2-2; D is unresolved. The CDR3 is 15 amino acids. V was shortened by 4 bases and J by 3 bases, with 15 bases between the two germline ends. Germline V gene data show CDR1 as GTSNPN and CDR2 as SVGIG (reference sequence). CDR3 in amino acids: CAWTPYSGYTGELFF. In nucleotides, the CDR3 is TGTGCCTGGACCCCCTACTCAGGATACACCGGGGAGCTGTTTTTT.

The rearrangement uses TRBV11-2 and TRBJ2-3; perhaps TRBD2 as D (6 bases). The V end lost 2 bases, the J end lost 4 bases, and 13 bases lay between the germline ends. CDR3 length: 15 residues. CDR1 is SGHAT and CDR2 is FQNNGV in the germline V gene. For the CDR3, the DNA is TGTGCCAGCAGCTTAAACGGGGGATTTGCAGATACGCAGTATTTT. Translated: CASSLNGGFADTQYF.

The CDR3 loop reads CASSGGLGYGYTF. In DNA form, the CDR3 reads TGTGCCAGCAGCGGTGGGCTCGGCTATGGCTACACCTTC. J is TRBJ1-2 and V is TRBV7-9; unclear D gene. The CDR3 length is 13 residues. Per the germline V gene, CDR1 is SEHNR and CDR2 is FQNEAQ (reference sequence). V dropped 5 bases and J dropped 4 bases, with 11 bases sitting between them.

This chain connects TRBV2 to TRBJ1-2; D might be TRBD1 (5 bases). The germline V gene has CDR1 SNHLY and CDR2 FYNNEI. The CDR3 totals 12 residues. With 4 bases removed from V and 7 bases from J, the gap between germline ends came to 10 bases. Here the CDR3 reads CASSAPGGGYTF. DNA for the CDR3: TGTGCCAGCAGTGCCCCGGGGGGTGGCTACACCTTC.